This TCR beta chain was obtained from a study of cytomegalovirus exposure and HLA in healthy donors. Study findings and constraints: Most of the CMV-associated TCR beta chains (in a later analysis) appeared to be HLA-restricted. V segments that were indistinguishable, TRBV6-2 and TRBV6-3 among them, were omitted from analysis. TCR beta V- and J-gene trimming was later associated with a missense DCLRE1C variant.

Germline lookup yields CDR1 LNHDA and CDR2 SQIVND (reference sequence). This CDR3 is 14 amino acids long. Trimming stripped 3 bases from V and 4 bases from J, with 9 bases between. 60 Vbeta and 13 Jbeta primers were used in PCR. This table comes from immunoSEQ multiplex PCR, and its TCRdb copy is limited to in-frame clones, with some not included. Here the sample spans approximately 100,000 clones, approximately 80% being singletons. This clone occurred a few times. The antigen is unknown. The TCR comes from a female donor in good health and CMV-seropositive. Sequences were obtained from PBMCs. The V call is TRBV19, the J call TRBJ1-4, with a tentative D call TRBD1 (5 bases). The CDR3 nucleotides read TGTGCCAGTAGTATGCCAGGGCTTAATGAAAAACTGTTTTTT. This sequence encodes CASSMPGLNEKLFF.